This T cell receptor (beta chain) was documented in a study of regulatory T cells in long-lasting Graves disease. Combining iRepertoire HTBI primers with Arm-PCR of CDR3 regions, the authors built TCR beta libraries. In the authors' workflow: Looking across samples, the authors found 55 to 80 TRBV and 15 or so TRBJ segments. TCRdb itself ran the multiplex PCR reads through MiXCR, one entry per CDR3 protein. TCRdb's processing, not the study's, gives the V and J calls here. The table shows 300,000 to 400,000 distinct CDR3 sequences, with roughly a fifth occurring only once. The study, taken as a whole, reports: Between persistent patients, about 2,700 public clonotypes were shared, exceeding the roughly 1,000 shared between new patients.

This clonotype has more than one count but fewer than ten. Its antigen remains unidentified. Specified time point: persistent/refractory GD, antithyroid drugs over 5 years with positive TRAb. PBMC RNA served as the TCR library source. This receptor was obtained from a female donor with Graves disease. The sample in question was peripheral blood mononuclear cells (PBMCs), obtained when the disease was refractory, from a patient treated with antithyroid drugs.

CDR3 nucleotide sequence: TGTGCCAGCAGGCTGGGACAGGTGAACACCGGGGAGCTGTTTTTT. This translates into CASRLGQVNTGELFF. V usage is TRBV6-1 and J usage is TRBJ2-2; 8 nucleotides align to TRBD1. V lost 6 bases to trimming and J lost 1 base; unmatched junction nucleotides: 4. The CDR3 consists of 15 residues. Germline loops: CDR1 MNHNS, CDR2 SASEGT.